This T cell receptor beta chain was observed in a study of human T cells and chemical hapten exposure. Study-level information: Among samples, TCR yields varied mainly because of small differences in pooled library volume.

Someone pulled total RNA out of unfractionated whole blood. Unique molecular identifiers were linked by the library to individual cDNA molecules. One entry per CDR3 protein results from TCRdb running MiXCR on the reads. Found here are about 120,000 distinct CDR3 sequences, 8.5% of them singletons; the top ten hold 1.1% to 1.5%. Germline values: CDR1 SGDLS, CDR2 YYNGEE. Deletions cut 3 bases from V and 6 bases from J, with 13 bases between. The CDR3 length is 14 residues. The V and J genes are TRBV9 and TRBJ1-5, with D tentatively TRBD1 (6 bases). This clonotype was sampled from a human donor in good health. Some clones in this sample may be carry-over from other donors' samples. Sequenced sample: whole blood. In DNA form, the CDR3 reads TGTGCCAGCAGCGGTACAGGGATCGGTCAGCCCCAGCATTTT. As protein: CASSGTGIGQPQHF.